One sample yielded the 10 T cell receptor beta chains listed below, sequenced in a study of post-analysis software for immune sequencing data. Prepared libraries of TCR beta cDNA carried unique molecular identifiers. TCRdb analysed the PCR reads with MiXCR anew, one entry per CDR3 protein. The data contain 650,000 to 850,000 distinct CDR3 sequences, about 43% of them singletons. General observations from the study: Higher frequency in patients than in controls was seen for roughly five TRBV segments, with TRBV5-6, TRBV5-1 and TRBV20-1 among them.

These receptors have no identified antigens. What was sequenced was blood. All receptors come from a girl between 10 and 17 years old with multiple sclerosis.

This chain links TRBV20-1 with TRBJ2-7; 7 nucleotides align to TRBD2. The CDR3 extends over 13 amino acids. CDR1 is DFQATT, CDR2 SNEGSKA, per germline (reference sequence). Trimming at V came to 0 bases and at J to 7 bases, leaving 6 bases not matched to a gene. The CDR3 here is CSARDRTSGEQYF. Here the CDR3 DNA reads TGCAGTGCTAGAGATAGGACTAGTGGTGAGCAGTACTTC.

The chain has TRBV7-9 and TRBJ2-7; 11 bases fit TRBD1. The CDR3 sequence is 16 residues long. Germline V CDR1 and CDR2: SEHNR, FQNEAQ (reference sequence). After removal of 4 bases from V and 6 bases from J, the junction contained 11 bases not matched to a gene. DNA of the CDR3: TGTGCCAGCAGCTCAGCTACCGGGACAGGGGGTATCGAGCAGTACTTC. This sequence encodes CASSSATGTGGIEQYF.

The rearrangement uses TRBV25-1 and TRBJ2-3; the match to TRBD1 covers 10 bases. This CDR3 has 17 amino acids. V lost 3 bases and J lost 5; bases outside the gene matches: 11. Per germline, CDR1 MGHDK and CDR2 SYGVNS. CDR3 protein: CASSETGTGVIGDTQYF. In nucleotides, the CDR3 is TGTGCCAGCAGTGAGACCGGGACAGGGGTCATCGGAGATACGCAGTATTTT.

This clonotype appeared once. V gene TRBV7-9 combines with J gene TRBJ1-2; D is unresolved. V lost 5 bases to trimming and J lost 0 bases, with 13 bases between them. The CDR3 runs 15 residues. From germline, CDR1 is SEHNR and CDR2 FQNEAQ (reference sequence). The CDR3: CASSLDRVSNYGYTF. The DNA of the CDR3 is TGTGCCAGCAGCCTAGACCGGGTCTCTAACTATGGCTACACCTTC.

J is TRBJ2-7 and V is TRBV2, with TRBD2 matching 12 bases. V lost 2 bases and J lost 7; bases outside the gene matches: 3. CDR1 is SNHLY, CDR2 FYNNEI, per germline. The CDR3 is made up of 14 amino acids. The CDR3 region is CASSELAGGGEQYF. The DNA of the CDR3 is TGTGCCAGCAGTGAACTAGCGGGAGGGGGTGAGCAGTACTTC.

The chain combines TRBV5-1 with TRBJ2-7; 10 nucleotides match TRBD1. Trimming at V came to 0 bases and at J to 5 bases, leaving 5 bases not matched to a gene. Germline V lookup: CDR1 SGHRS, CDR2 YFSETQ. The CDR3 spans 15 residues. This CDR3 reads CASSLETGGLDEQYF. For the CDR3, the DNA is TGCGCCAGCAGCTTGGAGACAGGGGGCTTAGACGAGCAGTACTTC.

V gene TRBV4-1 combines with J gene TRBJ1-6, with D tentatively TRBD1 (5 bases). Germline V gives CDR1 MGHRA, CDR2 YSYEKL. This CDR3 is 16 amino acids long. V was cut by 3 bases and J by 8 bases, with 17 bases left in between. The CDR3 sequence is CASSQGVWPGDSPLHF. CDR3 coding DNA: TGCGCCAGCAGCCAGGGGGTTTGGCCGGGAGATTCACCCCTCCACTTT.

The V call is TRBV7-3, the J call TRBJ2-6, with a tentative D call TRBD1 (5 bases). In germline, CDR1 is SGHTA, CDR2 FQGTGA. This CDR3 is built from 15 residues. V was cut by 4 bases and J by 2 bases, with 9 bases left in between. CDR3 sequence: CASSWGGPGANVLTF. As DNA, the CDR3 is TGTGCCAGCAGCTGGGGCGGACCTGGGGCCAACGTCCTGACTTTC. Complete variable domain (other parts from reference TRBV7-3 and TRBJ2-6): GAGVSQTPSNKVTEKGKYVELRCDPISGHTALYWYRQSLGQGPEFLIYFQGTGAADDSGLPNDRFFAVRPEGSVSTLKIQRTERGDSAVYLCASSWGGPGANVLTFGAGSRLTVL.

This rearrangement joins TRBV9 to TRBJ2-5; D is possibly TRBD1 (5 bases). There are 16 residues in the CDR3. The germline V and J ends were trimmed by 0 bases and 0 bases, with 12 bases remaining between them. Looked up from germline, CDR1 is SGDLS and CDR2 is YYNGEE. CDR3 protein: CASSVVGLGDQETQYF. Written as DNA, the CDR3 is TGTGCCAGCAGCGTAGTGGGGTTAGGGGACCAAGAGACCCAGTACTTC.

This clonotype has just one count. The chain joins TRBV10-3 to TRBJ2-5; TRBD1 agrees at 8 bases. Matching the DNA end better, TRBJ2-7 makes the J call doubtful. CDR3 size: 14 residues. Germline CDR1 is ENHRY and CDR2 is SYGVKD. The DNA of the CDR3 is TGTGCCATCACCCGGACAGGGACGACCTACGAGCAGTACTTC. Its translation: CAITRTGTTYEQYF.